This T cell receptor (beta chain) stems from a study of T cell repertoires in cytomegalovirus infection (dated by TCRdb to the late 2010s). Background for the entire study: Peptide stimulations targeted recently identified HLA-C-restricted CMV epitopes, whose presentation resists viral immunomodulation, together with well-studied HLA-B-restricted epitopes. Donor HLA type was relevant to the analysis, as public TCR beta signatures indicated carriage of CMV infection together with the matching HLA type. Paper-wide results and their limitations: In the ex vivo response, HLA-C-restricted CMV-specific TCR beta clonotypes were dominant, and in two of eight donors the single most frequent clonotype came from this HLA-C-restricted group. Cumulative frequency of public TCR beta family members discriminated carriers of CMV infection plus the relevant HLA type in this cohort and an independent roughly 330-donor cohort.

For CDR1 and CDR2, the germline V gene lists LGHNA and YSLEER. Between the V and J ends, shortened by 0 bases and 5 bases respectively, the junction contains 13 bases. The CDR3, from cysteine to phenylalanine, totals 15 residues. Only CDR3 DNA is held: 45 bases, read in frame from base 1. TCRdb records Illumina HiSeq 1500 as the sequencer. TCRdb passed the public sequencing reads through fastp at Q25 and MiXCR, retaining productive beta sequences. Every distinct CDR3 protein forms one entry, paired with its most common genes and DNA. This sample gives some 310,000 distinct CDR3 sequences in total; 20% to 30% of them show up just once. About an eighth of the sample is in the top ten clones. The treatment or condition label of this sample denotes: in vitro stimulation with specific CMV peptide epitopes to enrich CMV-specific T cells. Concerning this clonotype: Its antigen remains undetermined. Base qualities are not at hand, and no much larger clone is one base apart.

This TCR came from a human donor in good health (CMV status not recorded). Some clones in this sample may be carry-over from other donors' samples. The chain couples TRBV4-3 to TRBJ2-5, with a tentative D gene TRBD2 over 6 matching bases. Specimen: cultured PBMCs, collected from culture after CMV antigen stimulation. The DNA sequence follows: TGCGCCAGCAGCCAAGAATACGGGAGTGGTGAGACCCAGTACTTC. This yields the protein CASSQEYGSGETQYF.